The 18 T cell receptor beta chains reported below all come from one sample, sequenced in a study of T cell responses to AZD1222 COVID-19 vaccine (dated by TCRdb to the early 2020s). The sample's time point, from its label and the paper: baseline before first vaccination. The library was built by means of the immunoSEQ multiplex PCR assay. Imported from immuneACCESS, the table was reduced by TCRdb to in-frame sequences with V and J called. These copies leave out some clones; in studies compared against another copy, an unresolved V gene accounts for under half, and the cause of the remainder is not known. The sample table lists some 150,000 clones, around 90% of them with a count of one. The ten largest make up 2.5% to 3.5% of the sample. Sequencing was performed on peripheral blood, taken on day 0 of AZD1222 vaccination. The receptors shown here come from an adult in good health.

The CDR3 loop is CASRDSRGVGTEAFF. CDR3 DNA: TGTGCCAGCAGGGACTCCAGGGGAGTGGGGACTGAAGCTTTCTTT. J is TRBJ1-1 and V is TRBV25-1; maybe TRBD1 (6 bases). The germline V gene has CDR1 MGHDK and CDR2 SYGVNS. V shed 6 bases and J shed 5 bases, with 19 bases lying between them. The CDR3 totals 15 residues. Full variable domain (rest looked up from reference TRBV25-1 and TRBJ1-1): EADIYQTPRYLVIGTGKKITLECSQTMGHDKMYWYQQDPGMELHLIHYSYGVNSTEKGDLSSESTVSRIRTEHFPLTLESARPSHTSQYLCASRDSRGVGTEAFFGQGTRLTVV.

The genes are TRBV4-3 and TRBJ2-1; 8 bases align to TRBD2. The CDR3 contains 15 residues. J was trimmed by 8 bases and V by 0 bases; bases with no gene match: 6. CDR1 is LGHNA, CDR2 YSLEER, per germline. CDR3 sequence (DNA): TGCGCCAGCAGCCAAGAGGGCGGGGGGATTGATGAGCAGTTCTTC. This encodes CASSQEGGGIDEQFF.

This clone was found a few times. The CDR3 reads CASSFGENDFGELFF. CDR3 DNA sequence: TGCGCCAGCAGCTTTGGAGAAAATGATTTCGGGGAGCTGTTTTTT. The V and J genes are TRBV5-1 and TRBJ2-2; D remains unclear. Germline CDR1 reads SGHRS; CDR2 reads YFSETQ. V was clipped by 2 bases and J by 7 bases, with 15 bases between them. This CDR3 is 15 amino acids long. Combining the CDR3 with reference TRBV5-1 and TRBJ2-2 gives the whole variable domain KAGVTQTPRYLIKTRGQQVTLSCSPISGHRSVSWYQQTPGQGLQFLFEYFSETQRNKGNFPGRFSGRQFSNSRSEMNVSTLELGDSALYLCASSFGENDFGELFFGEGSRLTVL.

This chain links TRBV7-9 with TRBJ2-5, with 10 bases matching TRBD2. Per the germline V gene, CDR1 is SEHNR and CDR2 is FQNEAQ (reference sequence). J gave up 4 bases and V 3 bases, and 5 bases lay outside the gene matches. The CDR3 is made up of 15 amino acids. CDR3 region: CASSLSGGARETQYF. CDR3 bases: TGTGCCAGCAGCTTGAGCGGGGGGGCTCGAGAGACCCAGTACTTC.

This chain joins TRBV7-6 and TRBJ2-1; TRBD2 aligns across 10 bases. The CDR3 spans 19 residues. V lost 1 base, J lost 5 bases, and 14 bases stayed unmatched. Per the germline V gene, CDR1 is SGHVS and CDR2 is FNYEAQ. CDR3 nucleotides: TGTGCCAGCAGCTTAGGGGGTAGCGGGGGGCCCCATAGAGACAATGAGCAGTTCTTC. Translated: CASSLGGSGGPHRDNEQFF.

The genes are TRBV7-2 and TRBJ1-2; a possible D gene is TRBD1 (5 bases). The length of the CDR3 is 14 residues. The V and J ends lost 4 bases and 0 bases respectively, with 9 bases between them. Germline V gives CDR1 SGHTA, CDR2 FQGNSA. In nucleotides, the CDR3 is TGTGCCAGCAGCTCTGACAGAGCTAACTATGGCTACACCTTC. Protein product: CASSSDRANYGYTF.

This clone has only a few counts. One junction end does not reproduce the germline sequence, and a read error may be involved. The chain links TRBV6-5 to TRBJ1-2; TRBD1 is a possible D gene (5 bases). The germline V gene encodes CDR1 MNHEY and CDR2 SVGAGI. The CDR3 loop spans 16 amino acids. CDR3: CASSHSGHDSNYGYTF. CDR3 in DNA: TGTGCCAGCAGTCACTCCGGACATGACTCTAACTATGGCTACACCTTC.

V and J are TRBV6-5 and TRBJ2-1; TRBD2 matches at 10 bases. This CDR3 is built from 16 residues. J gave up 9 bases and V 0 bases, and 8 bases lay outside the gene matches. CDR1 and CDR2 (germline): MNHEY, SVGAGI. The CDR3 loop reads CASSYSSLAGVGEQFF. Written as DNA, the CDR3 is TGTGCCAGCAGTTACTCATCCCTAGCGGGAGTGGGTGAGCAGTTCTTC.

This sequence joins TRBV28 and TRBJ1-6, with TRBD1 matching over 9 bases. This CDR3 has 16 amino acids. The germline V gene has CDR1 MDHEN and CDR2 SYDVKM. J was trimmed by 10 bases and V by 6 bases; bases with no gene match: 13. DNA of the CDR3: TGTGCCAGCAGACCCGGGACAGGGTCAATAGGCTCACCCCTCCACTTT. This encodes CASRPGTGSIGSPLHF.

The gene calls are TRBV6-2 or TRBV6-3 and TRBJ2-7, with D unclear. Looked up from germline, CDR1 is MNHEY and CDR2 is SVGEGT. The CDR3 covers 15 residues. Trimming cost V 2 bases and J 3 bases, with 14 bases left between them. CDR3 sequence (DNA): TGTGCCAGCAGTTACCAGCCCCCGCCCTACTACGAGCAGTACTTC. Translating gives CASSYQPPPYYEQYF.

The gene calls are TRBV5-4 and TRBJ2-5; 8 bases line up with TRBD2. The CDR3 contains 15 residues. The trim removed 4 bases at V and 4 bases at J, leaving 9 bases unmatched. Per the germline V gene, CDR1 is SGHNT and CDR2 is YYREEE (reference sequence). The CDR3 sequence: CASSKAGEGGETQYF. CDR3 in DNA: TGTGCCAGCAGCAAAGCGGGAGAGGGGGGAGAGACCCAGTACTTC.

The chain joins TRBV5-1 to TRBJ2-5; the D call may be TRBD1 or TRBD2 (6 bases each). The germline V gene encodes CDR1 SGHRS and CDR2 YFSETQ. CDR3 length: 14 amino acids. V lost 3 bases and J lost 5, with 14 bases in between. The chain's CDR3 is CASSSGGGWETQYF. DNA of the CDR3: TGCGCCAGCAGCTCTGGAGGGGGTTGGGAGACCCAGTACTTC.

This chain links TRBV11-1 with TRBJ1-1; unclear D gene. The V gene lost 2 bases and the J gene lost 4 bases, with 11 bases spanning the gap. Per germline, CDR1 SGHAT and CDR2 FQDESV (reference sequence). There are 14 residues in the CDR3. CDR3 nucleotides: TGTGCCAGCAGCTTAAACGCTGGGTTCACTGAAGCTTTCTTT. Amino acid sequence: CASSLNAGFTEAFF. The full variable domain, with the rest looked up from reference TRBV11-1 and TRBJ1-1, is EAEVAQSPRYKITEKSQAVAFWCDPISGHATLYWYRQILGQGPELLVQFQDESVVDDSQLPKDRFSAERLKGVDSTLKIQPAELGDSAMYLCASSLNAGFTEAFFGQGTRLTVV.

This chain connects TRBV7-8 to TRBJ1-2, with D unresolved. V lost 5 bases to trimming and J lost 4 bases, with 11 bases between them. CDR1 is SGHVS and CDR2 is FQNEAQ in the germline V gene. The CDR3 contains 13 residues. The CDR3: CASSPRSSYGYTF. The CDR3 bases are TGTGCCAGCAGCCCCCGGTCCTCCTATGGCTACACCTTC.

The V gene is TRBV7-9, the J gene TRBJ1-3; D remains ambiguous. The CDR3 spans 17 residues. CDR1 is SEHNR and CDR2 is FQNEAQ in the germline V gene (reference sequence). Trimming cost V 1 base and J 0 bases, with 13 bases left between them. The chain's CDR3 is CASSLGQSQFSGNTIYF. In DNA, the CDR3 is TGTGCCAGCAGCTTAGGGCAGTCCCAATTCTCTGGAAACACCATATATTTT.

V gene TRBV29-1 combines with J gene TRBJ1-2, with D unresolved. V lost 3 bases to trimming and J lost 4 bases, with 12 bases between them. The CDR3 contains 13 residues. The V gene's germline CDR1 is SQVTM and CDR2 ANQGSEA. The CDR3 sequence is CSVERPMIYGYTF. The CDR3 nucleotides are TGCAGCGTTGAGAGGCCGATGATCTATGGCTACACCTTC.

The chain is built from TRBV19 and TRBJ1-3; perhaps TRBD1 as D (5 bases). The V gene's germline CDR1 is LNHDA and CDR2 SQIVND (reference sequence). This CDR3 has 18 residues. V lost 1 base, J lost 1 base, and 17 bases lay in between. The CDR3 coding sequence is TGTGCCAGTAGTATAGCCCAAAGGGGAAGATTATCTGGAAACACCATATATTTT. Translated, it gives CASSIAQRGRLSGNTIYF.

The V and J genes are TRBV5-1 and TRBJ2-7; D is possibly TRBD2 (5 bases). This CDR3 is built from 12 residues. The V end lost 0 bases, the J end lost 4 bases, and 5 bases lay between the germline ends. The germline gives CDR1 SGHRS, CDR2 YFSETQ. This chain's CDR3 is CASSLERYEQYF. CDR3 coding DNA: TGCGCCAGCAGCTTGGAGCGGTACGAGCAGTACTTC.